Below, 5 T cell receptor beta chains from the same sample are listed, as sequenced in a study of graft-versus-host responses after intestinal transplantation. Assay: immunoSEQ multiplex PCR; the TCRdb copy retains only in-frame clones and omits some. The sample lists 49,000 or so clones, just under 95% seen once, with about 5.9% in the top ten. The sample here was PBMCs, taken about 790 days after a first intestinal transplant, on the day of a second. These receptors all stem from a human patient who received an intestinal transplant, so some T cells may come from the graft donor.

The V and J genes are TRBV27 and TRBJ2-7, with TRBD2 as a possible D gene (6 bases). In germline, CDR1 is MNHEY, CDR2 SMNVEV (reference sequence). V dropped 3 bases and J dropped 2 bases, with 8 bases sitting between them. The CDR3 is 13 residues long. The CDR3 is CASSFGGTYEQYF. The CDR3 region has the DNA TGTGCCAGCAGTTTCGGGGGAACCTACGAGCAGTACTTC.

The genes are TRBV4-2 and TRBJ1-1, with D tentatively TRBD1 (5 bases). The V gene's germline CDR1 is LGHNA and CDR2 YNFKEQ. Deletions cut 1 base from V and 1 base from J, with 13 bases between. The length of the CDR3 is 16 residues. The CDR3 coding sequence is TGTGCCAGCAGCCAAGGGGTGGGGGATCGGAACACTGAAGCTTTCTTT. It codes for CASSQGVGDRNTEAFF.

Comment on this clone: Its ends do not fully match the called genes, so a read error is possible. The chain links TRBV9 to TRBJ1-2; TRBD1 is a possible D gene (6 bases). The CDR3 spans 11 residues. Germline CDR1 reads SGDLS; CDR2 reads YYNGEE. The chain's CDR3 is CASDDPGDRLF. CDR3 nucleotide sequence: TGTGCCAGCGACGACCCAGGGGATCGTCTTTTC. The entire variable domain, with the rest obtained from reference TRBV9 and TRBJ1-2, is as follows: DSGVTQTPKHLITATGQRVTLRCSPRSGDLSVYWYQQSLDQGLQFLIQYYNGEERAKGNILERFSAQQFPDLHSELNLSSLELGDSALYFCASDDPGDRLFGSGTRLTVV.

This clone was seen only a few times. This sequence joins TRBV5-5 and TRBJ1-5; D is perhaps TRBD1 (5 bases). The CDR3 has 14 residues. Germline CDR1 reads SGHKS; CDR2 reads YYEKEE (reference sequence). V shed 2 bases and J shed 7 bases, with 13 bases lying between them. CDR3 region: CASSFGGGEQPQHF. DNA for the CDR3: TGTGCCAGCAGCTTCGGAGGAGGGGAGCAGCCCCAGCATTTT.

This clone was found once. The gene calls are TRBV27 and TRBJ1-1; D is possibly TRBD1 (6 bases). The CDR3 runs to 14 residues. CDR1 and CDR2 from the germline V gene are MNHEY and SMNVEV (reference sequence). V gave up 3 bases and J gave up 0 bases, with 8 bases separating them. This chain's CDR3 is CASSFGQLNTEAFF. The CDR3 DNA sequence: TGTGCCAGCAGTTTTGGACAGCTGAACACTGAAGCTTTCTTT.